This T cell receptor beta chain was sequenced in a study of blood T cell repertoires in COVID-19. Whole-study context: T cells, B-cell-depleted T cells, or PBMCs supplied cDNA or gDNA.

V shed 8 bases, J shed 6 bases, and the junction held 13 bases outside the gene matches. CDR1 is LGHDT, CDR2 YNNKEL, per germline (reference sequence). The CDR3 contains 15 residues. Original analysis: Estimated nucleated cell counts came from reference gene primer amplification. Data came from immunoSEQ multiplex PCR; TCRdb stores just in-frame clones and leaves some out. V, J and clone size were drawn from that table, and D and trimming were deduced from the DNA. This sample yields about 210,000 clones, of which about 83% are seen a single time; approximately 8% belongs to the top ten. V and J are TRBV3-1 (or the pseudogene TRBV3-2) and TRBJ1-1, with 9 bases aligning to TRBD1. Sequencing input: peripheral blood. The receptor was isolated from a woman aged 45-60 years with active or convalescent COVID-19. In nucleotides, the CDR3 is TGTGCCAGCGCAGATACCGGGACAGGGTTATCTGAAGCTTTCTTT. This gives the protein CASADTGTGLSEAFF.